Below are 12 T cell receptor delta chains sequenced from a single sample in a study of gamma-delta chains in newborns, infants, children. TCRdb repeated clone calling on the reads with CATT. This table has over 12,000 delta-chain clones, 7.3% appearing once. The sample was blood. The source of these receptors is a child who was a newborn, infant or young child, either healthy, febrile or measles-vaccinated (not recorded which).

In its sample, this clone was seen a few times. The junction differs from germline at one of its ends, possibly a read error. V gene TRDV2 combines with J gene TRDJ3; D perhaps matches TRDD3 (5 bases). The CDR3 length is 19 residues. Germline V gene lookup returns CDR1 GEAIGNYY and CDR2 EKD. The CDR3 is CACDTVWGSSSWDTRQTFF. Written as DNA, the CDR3 is TGTGCCTGTGACACCGTGTGGGGCTCTAGCTCCTGGGACACCCGACAGACGTTTTTC.

There are many counts of this clone. The chain has TRDV2 and TRDJ3, with TRDD3 identical over 10 bases. CDR1 is GEAIGNYY, CDR2 EKD, per germline. The CDR3 contains 20 residues. The trim removed 0 bases at V and 3 bases at J, leaving 10 bases unmatched. The CDR3 reads CACDTVVGDTKSWDTRQMFF. CDR3 bases: TGTGCCTGTGACACCGTGGTGGGGGATACAAAGAGCTGGGACACCCGACAGATGTTTTTC.

The gene calls are TRDV2 and TRDJ1; 13 nucleotides align to TRDD3. V shed 3 bases, J shed 0 bases, and the junction held 9 bases outside the gene matches. Germline assignment: CDR1 GEAIGNYY and CDR2 EKD. The CDR3 is 18 residues long. The CDR3 DNA follows: TGTGCCTGTGACTTCGTACTGGGGGATACGAAGGACACCGATAAACTCATCTTT. This encodes CACDFVLGDTKDTDKLIF.

This clone has a handful of counts. This specimen includes other DNA sequences encoding the same CDR3. The chain has TRDV2 and TRDJ3, with D tentatively TRDD3 (6 bases). The germline V and J ends were trimmed by 1 base and 0 bases, with 12 bases remaining between them. The germline CDR1 and CDR2 sequences are GEAIGNYY and EKD. CDR3 length equals 18 residues. CDR3 bases: TGTGCCTGTGACACGGTCGGGGGAAGCTCCTGGGACACCCGACAGATGTTTTTC. This sequence encodes CACDTVGGSSWDTRQMFF.

This clone was detected ten times or more. A far bigger clonotype differs at one base, so this is likely a read error. The same CDR3 can be traced to other DNA sequences in this sample. V is TRDV2 and J is TRDJ2; 8 nucleotides line up with TRDD3. CDR1 and CDR2 (germline): GEAIGNYY, EKD. The CDR3 spans 14 residues. The trim removed 0 bases at V and 5 bases at J, leaving 1 base unmatched. The CDR3 is CACDTWGITAQLFF. CDR3 bases: TGTGCCTGTGACACCTGGGGGATTACAGCACAACTCTTCTTT.

This clone came up a few times. The chain has TRDV2 and TRDJ3, with a weak D call TRDD3 (5 bases). The CDR3 runs to 18 residues. Trimming stripped 3 bases from V and 0 bases from J, with 14 bases between. Germline CDR1 is GEAIGNYY and CDR2 is EKD. The CDR3 region is CACDVLASSSWDTRQMFF. The DNA of the CDR3 is TGTGCCTGTGACGTACTGGCCTCGAGCTCCTGGGACACCCGACAGATGTTTTTC.

The gene calls are TRDV2 and TRDJ2, with 10 bases lining up with TRDD3. Germline V lookup: CDR1 GEAIGNYY, CDR2 EKD. Germline trimming cut 5 bases from V and 5 bases from J; bases unmatched to any gene: 7. The CDR3 loop spans 15 amino acids. The CDR3 sequence is CACGHVLGDTAQLFF. The CDR3 bases are TGTGCCTGTGGCCACGTACTGGGGGATACAGCACAACTCTTCTTT.

The chain recombines TRDV2 with TRDJ1, with 7 bases matching TRDD3. The CDR3 is 16 residues long. Germline V gene data show CDR1 as GEAIGNYY and CDR2 as EKD. The ends lost 0 bases at V and 1 base at J; junction bases unmatched: 7. The CDR3 DNA follows: TGTGCCTGTGACACCGTCGGGGGATGGCGCACCGATAAACTCATCTTT. This encodes CACDTVGGWRTDKLIF.

This clone has just a few counts. This DNA translates differently at residues 9 and 12 from the TCRdb protein, which is that of a much larger clone; a read error is likely, and the protein shown is the DNA's own translation. This sequence joins TRDV2 and TRDJ2; 10 bases agree with TRDD3. The CDR3 length is 15 residues. Germline-derived CDR1 and CDR2 are GEAIGNYY and EKD. The CDR3 nucleotides read TGTGCCTGTGACATACTGGGGGATGTGACAGCACATCTCTTCTTT. It translates to CACDILGDVTAHLFF.

The J gene is TRDJ3, the V gene TRDV2, with a possible D match to TRDD3 (6 bases). The length of the CDR3 is 18 residues. Per the germline V gene, CDR1 is GEAIGNYY and CDR2 is EKD. With 0 bases removed from V and 1 base from J, the gap between germline ends came to 12 bases. CDR3 sequence: CACDTVGGKSWDTRQMFF. The CDR3 region has the DNA TGTGCCTGTGACACCGTTGGGGGCAAATCCTGGGACACCCGACAGATGTTTTTC.

A note on this clone: This sample also contains other DNA sequences that code for the same CDR3. The chain couples TRDV2 to TRDJ1; 7 positions agree with TRDD3. Germline loops: CDR1 GEAIGNYY, CDR2 EKD. This CDR3 has 14 residues. V was clipped by 3 bases and J by 2 bases; unmatched bases: 5. CDR3 residues: CACDLLGPTDKLIF. Here the CDR3 DNA reads TGTGCCTGTGACTTACTGGGGCCAACCGATAAACTCATCTTT.

By sample share, this clone is hyperexpanded. Other DNA sequences in the sample encode the same CDR3. The V call is TRDV2, the J call TRDJ3, with TRDD3 matching over 7 bases. J lost 0 bases, V lost 0 bases, and 1 base had no gene match. The CDR3 consists of 17 residues. From germline, CDR1 is GEAIGNYY and CDR2 EKD. For the CDR3, the DNA is TGTGCCTGTGACACCTGGGGGAGCTCCTGGGACACCCGACAGATGTTTTTC. Translation gives CACDTWGSSWDTRQMFF.